This passage covers 9 T cell receptor beta chains from one sample sequenced in a study of shared clonotypes between healthy human individuals (dated by TCRdb to about 2020). Receptor amplification or capture employed the immunoSEQ multiplex PCR assay. The table was pulled from immuneACCESS by TCRdb, which kept in-frame rearrangements only. Such tables lose some clones; where checked, under half of the loss comes from unresolved V genes, and the rest has no known cause. A total of about 460,000 clones appear in this sample, 60% to 80% of them only once. The top ten clonotypes cover about 12% of the sample. The sample taken for sequencing was PBMCs. Receptor source: a woman aged 35 to 49 in good health. Some clones in this sample may be carry-over from other donors' samples.

As regards this clone: This may be a read error, as it is one base from a much larger clone. V and J are TRBV21-1 and TRBJ2-2; no check of the table's D call, TRBD2, against the DNA was made. TRBV21-1 is a pseudogene. CDR3 size: 16 residues. Here the CDR3 reads CASSNRASGAPGELVF. CDR3 bases: TGTGCCAGCAGCAATAGGGCTAGCGGGGCTCCCGGGGAGCTGGTTTTT.

This chain connects TRBV18 to TRBJ2-7, with TRBD1 matching 7 bases. This CDR3 has 17 amino acids. Germline V gene sequence: CDR1 KGHSH, CDR2 LQKENI. V was pared by 0 bases and J by 2 bases, with 10 bases of the junction left unmatched. The CDR3 DNA follows: TGTGCCAGCTCACCACCGGCAAAGGGGCAGGGGGCCTACGAGCAGTACTTC. Amino acids: CASSPPAKGQGAYEQYF.

This clone appeared once. It is likely a read error: a sequence one base away is far more abundant. The V and J genes are TRBV18 and TRBJ2-5; possible D gene TRBD2, 5 bases. CDR1 and CDR2 (germline): KGHSH, LQKENI. The CDR3 totals 12 residues. The CDR3 nucleotides read TGTGCCAGCTCATCTAGCCAAGAGACCCAGCACTTC. This gives the protein CASSSSQETQHF.

Comments on this clone: This sequence is one base from a far larger clone and is likely a read error. The sample holds other DNA sequences that translate to the same CDR3. The chain uses TRBV6-5 and TRBJ1-1, with 8 bases lining up with TRBD1. The CDR3 has 14 amino acids. CDR1 is MNHEY and CDR2 is SVGAGI in the germline V gene. The V segment lost 6 bases and the J segment 3 bases; nucleotides outside the gene matches: 6. CDR3 DNA sequence: TGTGCCAGCAGCTACGGACAGGGTCACACTGAAGCTTTCTTT. Protein: CASSYGQGHTEAFF.

This chain connects TRBV5-4 to TRBJ2-7; 8 bases line up with TRBD1. The V segment lost 1 base and the J segment 5 bases; nucleotides outside the gene matches: 5. CDR1 and CDR2 (germline): SGHNT, YYREEE (reference sequence). The CDR3 loop spans 14 amino acids. CDR3 sequence (DNA): TGTGCCAGCAGCTTGCCGGCAGGGGGCAACGAGCAGTACTTC. It translates to CASSLPAGGNEQYF. Using reference TRBV5-4 and TRBJ2-7 for the parts outside the CDR3, the full variable domain is ETGVTQSPTHLIKTRGQQVTLRCSSQSGHNTVSWYQQALGQGPQFIFQYYREEENGRGNFPPRFSGLQFPNYSSELNVNALELDDSALYLCASSLPAGGNEQYFGPGTRLTVT.

In the case of this clone: The germline gene is not matched at one end of the junction; a read error may be the cause. The genes are TRBV2 and TRBJ2-3; TRBD2 is a possible D gene (5 bases). CDR1 is SNHLY and CDR2 is FYNNEI in the germline V gene. The CDR3 totals 14 residues. In DNA, the CDR3 is TGTGCTAGCAGTGAGTCTAGCCGAGCAGATACGCAGTATTTT. The encoded protein is CASSESSRADTQYF. The entire variable domain, with the rest obtained from reference TRBV2 and TRBJ2-3, is as follows: EPEVTQTPSHQVTQMGQEVILRCVPISNHLYFYWYRQILGQKVEFLVSFYNNEISEKSEIFDDQFSVERPDGSNFTLKIRSTKLEDSAMYFCASSESSRADTQYFGPGTRLTVL.

In this sample, this clone turned up many times. Other nucleotide sequences in the sample specify the same CDR3. The chain joins TRBV18 to TRBJ2-1, with D possibly TRBD2 on 6 matching bases. Germline CDR1 reads KGHSH; CDR2 reads LQKENI. The CDR3 length is 14 residues. Trimming took 4 bases from V and 5 from J, leaving 12 bases between them. The CDR3 loop reads CASSQSGFDNEQFF. The CDR3 DNA reads TGTGCCAGCTCACAGAGCGGGTTTGACAATGAGCAGTTCTTC.

DNA of the CDR3: TGCGCCAGCAGCTTGGCCTTCGGGACAGAGAATCCCTACGAGCAGTACTTC. Translating it yields CASSLAFGTENPYEQYF. The J gene is TRBJ2-7, the V gene TRBV5-1, with TRBD1 matching over 7 bases. The CDR3 spans 17 residues. The ends lost 0 bases at V and 2 bases at J; junction bases unmatched: 11. From germline, CDR1 is SGHRS and CDR2 YFSETQ.

The sample holds a few counts of this clone. This sequence joins TRBV4-3 and TRBJ1-3, with 10 positions matching TRBD1. From germline, CDR1 is LGHNA and CDR2 YSLEER. The V segment lost 1 base and the J segment 2 bases; nucleotides outside the gene matches: 5. The CDR3 consists of 17 residues. CDR3 region: CASSQGQGADTGNTIYF. The CDR3 DNA reads as TGCGCCAGCAGCCAAGGACAGGGGGCCGATACTGGAAACACCATATATTTT.